These T cell receptor beta chains were read from a single sample in a study of T cells in Graves' hyperthyroidism and ophthalmopathy. TCRdb re-called the multiplex PCR reads with MiXCR, one entry per CDR3 protein. The profile shows hundreds of thousands of distinct CDR3 sequences, less than 25% of them singletons. Sequenced material: blood. These receptors all stem from a man younger than 45 with Graves' ophthalmopathy. CDR3s include the opening cysteine and the closing phenylalanine or tryptophan. The D gene is left open where the match is weak. Size is stated for part of the rows, as once, few or many counts, or as a class when the clone is expanded.

V	J	D	size	DNA	CDR3
TRBV5-1	TRBJ2-1	.	.	TGCGCCAGCAGCTCAACTATAACAGGTTCCTACAATGAGCAGTTCTTC	CASSSTITGSYNEQFF
TRBV7-4	TRBJ2-3	TRBD2	few	TGTGCCAGCAGCTTAGAGGGACTAGCGGGAGTCACAGATACGCAGTATTTT	CASSLEGLAGVTDTQYF
TRBV5-1	TRBJ1-6	TRBD1	few	TGCGCCAGCAGCACCCAGGGGGAGGTTGGTAATTCACCCCTCCACTTT	CASSTQGEVGNSPLHF
TRBV27	TRBJ2-7	.	few	TGTGCCAGCAGTCCCAGGGAAACATACTCCTACGAGCAGTACTTC	CASSPRETYSYEQYF
TRBV11-2	TRBJ2-1	TRBD2	many	TGTGCCAGCAGCTTAGGGGGGGCTAGCGGGAGGCGGACGAATGAGCAGTTCTTC	CASSLGGASGRRTNEQFF
TRBV18	TRBJ2-7	TRBD1	many	TGTGCCAGCTCACCAGGAGGGACAGGGGGCGTCCACGAGCAGTACTTC	CASSPGGTGGVHEQYF
TRBV27	TRBJ2-3	.	.	TGTGCCAGCAGTGGGGGTCCAGGGCATACGCAGTATTTT	CASSGGPGHTQYF
TRBV24-1	TRBJ2-5	TRBD2	few	TGTGCCACCAGTGATCAACGGACTAGCGGGAGTGAGACCCAGTACTTC	CATSDQRTSGSETQYF
TRBV13	TRBJ2-3	TRBD1	many	TGTGCCAGCAGCCCAGGGGGACAGGCCCTCACAGATACGCAGTATTTT	CASSPGGQALTDTQYF
TRBV28	TRBJ2-7	.	few	TGTGCCAGCAGCCCCTCGAGCGTCAGGAAATCGTCCGAGCAGTACTTC	CASSPSSVRKSSEQYF
TRBV25-1	TRBJ2-5	TRBD1	.	TGTGCCAGCAGTGTATCGGGACAGGTTTACCGAGAGACCCAGTACTTC	CASSVSGQVYRETQYF
TRBV5-1	TRBJ2-1	TRBD2	.	TGCGCCAGCAGCCCCCCTAGCGGGCCCGCCAATGAGCAGTTCTTC	CASSPPSGPANEQFF
TRBV20-1	TRBJ2-7	.	.	TGCAGTGCACAGCCGCGCTTGAAGTCCGTGGGGAATGAGCAGTACTTC	CSAQPRLKSVGNEQYF
TRBV30	TRBJ2-7	.	.	TGTGCCTGGAGTGTATTCGGTGGGGACCAACGACGATACGAGCAGTACTTC	CAWSVFGGDQRRYEQYF
TRBV18	TRBJ2-1	.	.	TGTGCCAGCTCCCAAGTAGGGGAGGAGGGTTTCAATGAGCAGTTCTTC	CASSQVGEEGFNEQFF
TRBV6-1	TRBJ2-7	.	many	TGTGCCAGCTCGGCGGCAGGGCCTTGGAACGAGCAGTACTTC	CASSAAGPWNEQYF
TRBV5-1	TRBJ1-4	.	few	TGCGCCAGCAGCTTGGTAGGGGCCAATGAAAAACTGTTTTTT	CASSLVGANEKLFF
TRBV27	TRBJ2-3	.	.	TGTGCCAGCAGTCTCCGACAGTTCACAGATACGCAGTATTTT	CASSLRQFTDTQYF
TRBV20-1	TRBJ2-1	.	.	TGCAGTGTTCCAATCTGGGACAATTACTACAATGAGCAGTTCTTC	CSVPIWDNYYNEQFF
TRBV18	TRBJ1-1	.	many	TGTGCCAGCTCACCCCTTAATATGAACACTGAAGCTTTCTTT	CASSPLNMNTEAFF
TRBV4-2	TRBJ1-2	.	few	TGTGCCAGCACCTCTGACCAGGGCTATGGCTACACCTTC	CASTSDQGYGYTF
TRBV27	TRBJ1-5	.	few	TGTGCCAGTAAGGGAGAAAATCAGCCCCAGCATTTT	CASKGENQPQHF
TRBV28	TRBJ1-5	TRBD1	many	TGTGCCAGCAGTTCACAGGGGGCGGGAAGCAATCAGCCCCAGCATTTT	CASSSQGAGSNQPQHF
TRBV5-1	TRBJ2-1	TRBD2	many	TGCGCCAGCAGCTTGCTTAGCGGGATTACCTACAATGAGCAGTTCTTC	CASSLLSGITYNEQFF
TRBV5-1	TRBJ2-5	.	.	TGCGCCAGCAGCTTGGCTCGCCAACCAAGGACCCAGTACTTC	CASSLARQPRTQYF
TRBV5-1	TRBJ2-5	.	many	TGCGCCAGCAGCTTGACAGGTGCAGAGACCCAGTACTTC	CASSLTGAETQYF
TRBV12-3/TRBV12-4	TRBJ2-2	.	few	TGTGCCAGCAGTCGGGACACCATCATTCCCGGGGAGCTGTTTTTT	CASSRDTIIPGELFF
TRBV6-1	TRBJ2-5	.	few	TGTGCCAGCAGGGGGACTCTGGGCCAGTACTTC	CASRGTLGQYF
TRBV20-1	TRBJ2-1	TRBD2	few	TGCAGTGGGTCCAGACTAGCGGGAGACTACAATGAGCAGTTCTTC	CSGSRLAGDYNEQFF
TRBV30	TRBJ1-6	.	many	TGTGCCGGCCGAGCGGGGGTCTATAATTCACCCCTCCACTTT	CAGRAGVYNSPLHF
TRBV4-2	TRBJ1-1	.	.	TGTGCCAGCAGCCAAAATAGGGGGAGCACTGAAGCTTTCTTT	CASSQNRGSTEAFF
TRBV4-1	TRBJ1-5	.	.	TGCGCCAGCAGCCAAGGAGGGGCCAATCAGCCCCAGCATTTT	CASSQGGANQPQHF
TRBV11-2	TRBJ2-1	TRBD2	many	TGTGCCAGCAGCTTAGGACTAGCGGGAGGATACAATGAGCAGTTCTTC	CASSLGLAGGYNEQFF
TRBV20-1	TRBJ2-3	TRBD2	many	TGCAGTGCTTCCCTAGCGGGGCAGAGCACAGATACGCAGTATTTT	CSASLAGQSTDTQYF